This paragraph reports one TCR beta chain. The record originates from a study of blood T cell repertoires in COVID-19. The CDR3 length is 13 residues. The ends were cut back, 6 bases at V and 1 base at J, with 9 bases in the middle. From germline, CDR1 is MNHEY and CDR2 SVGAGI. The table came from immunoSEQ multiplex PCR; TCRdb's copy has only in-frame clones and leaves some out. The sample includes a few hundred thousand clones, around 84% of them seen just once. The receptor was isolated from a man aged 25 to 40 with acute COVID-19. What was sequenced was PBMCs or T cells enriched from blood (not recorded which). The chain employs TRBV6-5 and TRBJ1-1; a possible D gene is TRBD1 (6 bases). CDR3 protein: CASRTRGNTEAFF. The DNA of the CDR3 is TGTGCCAGCAGGACCAGGGGGAACACTGAAGCTTTCTTT.